The clone carrying this TCR beta chain was seen many times. Two-round multiplex PCR amplified TCR beta CDR3 from genomic DNA. The use of primers specific to each TRBV and TRBJ gene characterized first-round PCR. Via MiXCR, TCRdb re-called the multiplex PCR reads, giving one row per CDR3 protein. The data contain about 51,000 distinct CDR3 sequences, about 37% of them singletons. The data are from a study of prognosis after radiotherapy for stage I lung cancer. With 0 bases removed from V and 5 bases from J, the gap between germline ends came to 5 bases. Germline V gene lookup returns CDR1 SEHNR and CDR2 FQNEAQ (reference sequence). This CDR3 comprises 12 residues.

This chain links TRBV7-9 with TRBJ2-7; D gene ambiguous. The receptor was isolated from a donor at least 50 years old with non-small cell lung cancer. Sequences were derived from PBMCs, sampled before or after stereotactic body radiation therapy (not recorded which). CDR3 bases: TGTGCCAGCAGCTTAGCTTTCAACGAGCAGTACTTC. Its translation: CASSLAFNEQYF.